The rows below give T cell receptor beta chains drawn from one sample of a study of memory CD4+ T cells and cytomegalovirus serostatus. The table came from immunoSEQ multiplex PCR; TCRdb's copy has only in-frame clones and leaves some out. In the table there are over 75,000 clones, 80% of which are singletons. Material: memory CD4+ T cells from blood. These receptors all come from an adult in good health and CMV-seropositive. Both conserved end residues are part of each CDR3. A D gene is named only where the DNA matches it firmly. Size tells how often a clone was seen (once, few, many) or the class of an expanded clone, and some rows leave it out.

D gene	clone size	V gene	J gene	CDR3 DNA	CDR3 protein
.	.	TRBV18	TRBJ2-5	TGTGCCAGCTCACCCCGCCAGGGAGAGACCCAGTACTTC	CASSPRQGETQYF
.	.	TRBV11-2	TRBJ2-7	TGTGCCAGCAGCCCCGACAGGATGGCGGGCGAGCAGTACTTC	CASSPDRMAGEQYF
TRBD1	.	TRBV30	TRBJ2-5	TGTGCCTGGGGGCCACAGGGGGCGTTGGGAGAGACCCAGTACTTC	CAWGPQGALGETQYF
.	.	TRBV5-4	TRBJ1-3	TGTGCCAGCAGCCATGGGGGATCTGGAAACACCATATATTTT	CASSHGGSGNTIYF
.	.	TRBV5-6	TRBJ2-7	TGTGCCAGCAGCTTGGGCAGCAGGGGCTACGAGCAGTACTTC	CASSLGSRGYEQYF
.	.	TRBV6-5	TRBJ2-4	TGTGCCAGCAGTTTCCGGGGTGCCAAAAACATTCAGTACTTC	CASSFRGAKNIQYF
TRBD1	once	TRBV18	TRBJ2-7	TGTGCCAGCTCACCGGCAGGGGGCCCCCTCTCCTACGAGCAGTACTTC	CASSPAGGPLSYEQYF
.	.	TRBV18	TRBJ1-4	TGTGCCAGCTCGCGACGAACTGGCGATGAAAAACTGTTTTTT	CASSRRTGDEKLFF
.	.	TRBV11-1	TRBJ1-1	TGTGCCAGCAGCTTAGCGCGAAACACTGAAGCTTTCTTT	CASSLARNTEAFF
.	.	TRBV5-6	TRBJ2-5	TGTGCCAGCAGCTTGGTCAAAGGTGGGGAGACCCAGTACTTC	CASSLVKGGETQYF
TRBD2	.	TRBV10-3	TRBJ2-7	TGTGCCACCGCGGGACTAGACAGCGAGCAGTACTTC	CATAGLDSEQYF
.	.	TRBV19	TRBJ2-2	TGTGCCAGTAGTTTATCGAGGGCCGCCGGGGAGCTGTTTTTT	CASSLSRAAGELFF
TRBD1	.	TRBV10-3	TRBJ2-3	TGTGCCGCCGCCGGGACAGGGATAGATACGCAGTATTTT	CAAAGTGIDTQYF
TRBD1	.	TRBV15	TRBJ1-4	TGTGCCACCAGCAGAAAAGACAGGGGACGGGAAAAACTGTTTTTT	CATSRKDRGREKLFF
.	.	TRBV19	TRBJ1-1	TGTGCCAGTAGGACAGGGAACACTGAAGCTTTCTTT	CASRTGNTEAFF